This is a list of T cell receptor beta chains from one sample in a study of T cell responses to AZD1222 COVID-19 vaccine. Assay used: immunoSEQ multiplex PCR; TCRdb lists only in-frame clones, some missing. The sample contains tens of thousands of clones, roughly 87% of which appear only once. The sample in question was peripheral blood, obtained 28 days after the second AZD1222 dose. The source is an adult who received the AZD1222 COVID-19 vaccine. Both conserved end residues are part of each CDR3. A D gene is named only where the DNA matches it firmly. Clone size appears in some rows only: once, few, many, or a class for an expanded clone.

V gene	clone size	J gene	D gene	CDR3 protein	CDR3 DNA
TRBV3-1/TRBV3-2	NA	TRBJ1-4	TRBD1	CASSREGAGEKLFF	TGTGCCAGCAGCCGGGAGGGGGCTGGAGAAAAACTGTTTTTT
TRBV18	NA	TRBJ2-5	TRBD1	CASSPPGQGQETQYF	TGTGCCAGCTCACCACCAGGACAGGGCCAAGAGACCCAGTACTTC
TRBV19	NA	TRBJ2-3	NA	CASSILDTQYF	TGTGCCAGTAGTATCCTAGATACGCAGTATTTT
TRBV7-9	NA	TRBJ1-6	NA	CASSLSRRLNSPLHF	TGTGCCAGCAGCTTATCTCGCAGGCTGAATTCACCCCTCCACTTT
TRBV6-1	NA	TRBJ1-4	NA	CASSLGVQANEKLFF	TGTGCCAGCAGTTTAGGAGTGCAGGCTAATGAAAAACTGTTTTTT
TRBV6-2/TRBV6-3	NA	TRBJ2-3	NA	CASSYSRGGSTDTQYF	TGTGCCAGCAGTTACTCGAGAGGAGGGAGCACAGATACGCAGTATTTT
TRBV7-3	NA	TRBJ1-2	NA	CASSLGSWAGEDGYTF	TGTGCCAGCAGCTTAGGGAGTTGGGCAGGGGAGGATGGCTACACCTTC
TRBV11-2	NA	TRBJ2-5	NA	CASSLDRGIARGPQYF	TGTGCCAGCAGCTTAGATCGGGGAATCGCCAGAGGGCCCCAGTACTTC
TRBV5-5	NA	TRBJ1-4	TRBD1	CASSLWTGVEKLFF	TGTGCCAGCAGCCTATGGACAGGGGTCGAAAAACTGTTTTTT
TRBV7-6	once	TRBJ2-7	TRBD1	CASSLAGGQGGYEQYF	TGTGCCAGCAGCTTAGCAGGGGGACAGGGGGGCTACGAGCAGTACTTC
TRBV3-1/TRBV3-2	NA	TRBJ2-1	TRBD1	CASSHGTGEQFF	TGTGCCAGCAGCCATGGGACAGGTGAGCAGTTCTTC
TRBV7-9	NA	TRBJ1-3	NA	CASSSAGHLYSGNTIYF	TGTGCCAGCAGCTCTGCGGGACACCTCTACTCTGGAAACACCATATATTTT